A few counts support the clone carrying this TCR beta chain. The antigen remains unidentified. The source of the sample is a study of CD8 T cells in ankylosing spondylitis. Quantitative 5'-RACE was performed with molecular barcodes, and it yielded the TCR beta libraries. TCRdb re-analysed the 5' RACE reads in MiXCR, keeping a single row per CDR3 protein. This sample has about 150,000 distinct CDR3 sequences; around 42% occur once, and the top ten carry 13% to 15%. Study conclusions and caveats: The study identified a TCR beta motif of under ten highly homologous variants that appeared characteristic of ankylosing spondylitis blood. Reports of some motif variants in reactive arthritis synovial fluid and blood predate this one. There was reportedly significant enrichment of clones that were disease-linked in matched ankylosing spondylitis synovial fluid.

Germline V CDR1 and CDR2: MNHEY, SMNVEV (reference sequence). The CDR3 length is 15 residues. Trimming left V 2 bases short and J 2 bases short, with 10 bases between. The source of this sequence is a male donor with ankylosing spondylitis. Sequencing was carried out using synovial fluid, either unsorted or a sorted T cell fraction (not recorded which). The chain has TRBV27 and TRBJ2-1; D remains unclear. CDR3 in amino acids: CASSLKLAPYNEQFF. DNA of the CDR3: TGTGCCAGCAGTTTAAAACTTGCCCCCTACAATGAGCAGTTCTTC.